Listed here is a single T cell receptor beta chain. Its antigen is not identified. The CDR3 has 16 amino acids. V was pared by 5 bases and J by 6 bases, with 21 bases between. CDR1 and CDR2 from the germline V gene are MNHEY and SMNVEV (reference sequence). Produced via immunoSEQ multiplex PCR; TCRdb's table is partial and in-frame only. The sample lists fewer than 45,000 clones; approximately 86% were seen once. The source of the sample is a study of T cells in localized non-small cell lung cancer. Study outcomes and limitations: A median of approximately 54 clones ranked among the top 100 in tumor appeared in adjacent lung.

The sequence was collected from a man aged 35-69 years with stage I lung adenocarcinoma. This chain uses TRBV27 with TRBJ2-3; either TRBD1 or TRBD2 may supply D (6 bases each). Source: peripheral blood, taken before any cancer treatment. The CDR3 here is CASSRTGTYLRDTQYF. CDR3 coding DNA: TGTGCCAGCAGTCGCACAGGGACTTACCTTAGGGATACGCAGTATTTT.